This T cell receptor (beta chain) was identified in a study of memory CD4+ T cells and cytomegalovirus serostatus (dated by TCRdb to between 2018 and 2021). Regarding the complete study: A total of some 33 healthy Belgian adults, of whom 9 were CMV seropositive and 24 were CMV seronegative, were included in the cohort. To replicate a published TCR-based CMV serostatus classifier, the researchers sequenced the CD4+ memory TCRbeta repertoires of a Belgian cohort whose cytomegalovirus serostatus was known. What the authors observed across the whole study: On the Belgian cohort, the classifier built on the original framework reached a median bootstrapped AUC of roughly 0.96, with a 95% CI of 0.76-1.00. Only CD4+CD45RO+ memory cells were sequenced, unlike the original study, which covered naive and memory CD4+ and CD8+ populations. For predicting CMV serostatus, the median bootstrapped AUC was approximately 0.95 using the original framework and around 0.9 using a US-trained random forest. The results were read as suggesting that the CMV-associated TCR signature is, for the most part, present in the CD4+ memory repertoire. Among the 150 to 200 previously reported CMV-associated TCRbeta sequences, some 67 showed up in the CD4+ memory repertoires, with each one found in between one and five individuals.

A FACSAria II was used to sort memory CD4+ T cells, defined as single viable CD3+CD4+CD8-CD45RO+ cells. CMV serostatus was determined with a Roche Elecsys assay detecting serum IgG against CMV pp150, pp28, p38 and p52. After thawing, total CD4+ T cells were enriched by positive selection with CD4 magnetic microbeads. The samples came from a separate study whose specific focus was interrogating the CD4+ T cell memory repertoire. Peripheral blood mononuclear cells were isolated and cryopreserved following standard operating procedures; serum was stored at -80 °C. Staining used CD3-PerCP (BW264/56), CD4-APC (RPA-T4), CD45RO-PE (UCHT1) and CD8-Pacific Orange (3B5) antibodies, with Sytox blue excluding non-viable cells. Genomic DNA was extracted from sorted cells with the Quick-DNA Microprep Kit. Amplification of TCRbeta DNA was done with the immunoSEQ hsTCRbeta kit, following the protocol from the manufacturer. An Illumina MiSeq instrument was used to sequence the TCRbeta libraries. The authors' pipeline ran thus. Following removal of out-of-frame sequences, 2 million to 2.5 million distinct TCRbeta sequences were retained, with an average of roughly 67,000 per individual. Each individual was scored according to the count of around 160 previously reported CMV-associated TCRbeta sequences and the total productive distinct TCRbeta count. A beta-binomial model was reimplemented in Python, and scikit-learn random forests with default parameters were trained on US cohort data. Classifier performance on the Belgian cohort was summarized as median AUC with percentile confidence intervals calculated over 10,000 bootstrap iterations. TCRdb stores this immuneACCESS table with in-frame sequences only. Part of the clones is absent; in the studies checked, under half of the shortfall reflects unresolved V genes, and no reason is known for the rest. V and J calls plus clone size are reproduced from that table; the DNA served to infer D and trimming. The sample table records some 39,000 clones; 75% to 85% of these occur just once. Of the sample, about 0.79% falls within the top ten clones.

To note about this clone: Its antigen remains unidentified. Per-base quality was not reported, and no clone a single base away is much larger than it.

Spanning cysteine to phenylalanine, the CDR3 consists of 13 amino acids. The sequence is cut down to CDR3 DNA, 39 bases in frame from base 1. Trimming at the junction amounts to 3 bases on V and 4 bases on J, and the germline ends lie 7 bases apart. Based on the germline V gene, the CDR1 and CDR2 sequences are ENHRY and SYGVKD. This sequence was found in an adult in good health and CMV-seronegative. Sequencing was done on a sample of memory CD4+ T cells from blood. The rearrangement joined TRBV10-3 to TRBJ1-5; no D gene is confidently identified. The CDR3 amino acid sequence is: CAISDVGNQPQHF. The DNA sequence is as follows: TGTGCCATCAGTGACGTCGGAAATCAGCCCCAGCATTTT.